A single sample is the source of the 29 T cell receptor beta chains below, sequenced in a study of T cell repertoires in cytomegalovirus infection. TCRdb reprocessed the reads via MiXCR and lists one record per CDR3 protein. The sample consists of fewer than 1,000,000 distinct CDR3 sequences, roughly 31% of them appearing once. Antigens for these TCRs are unknown. The source was cultured CD8+ T cells from PBMCs, collected from culture after CMV antigen stimulation. The source of these receptors is a human donor in good health (CMV status not recorded). Some clones in this sample may be carry-over from other donors' samples.

The CDR3 loop is CASSIQLGEYYGYTF. Here the CDR3 DNA reads TGTGCCAGTAGTATTCAGTTGGGCGAGTACTATGGCTACACCTTC. The chain has TRBV19 and TRBJ1-2; no firm D call. The CDR3 is 15 residues long. With 3 bases removed from V and 3 bases from J, the gap between germline ends came to 14 bases. Germline V lookup: CDR1 LNHDA, CDR2 SQIVND (reference sequence).

This rearrangement joins TRBV4-3 to TRBJ1-1; D remains unclear. CDR1 LGHNA and CDR2 YSLEER come from the germline V gene. This CDR3 comprises 14 residues. V gave up 0 bases and J gave up 4 bases, with 9 bases separating them. CDR3 sequence reads: CASSQDSGSTEAFF. DNA of the CDR3: TGCGCCAGCAGCCAAGATTCGGGTAGCACTGAAGCTTTCTTT.

The chain couples TRBV5-1 to TRBJ2-6; no reliable D call. The CDR3 has 18 residues. Between the trimmed V and J ends, which lost 3 bases and 0 bases, there was a span of 16 bases. Germline V gene sequence: CDR1 SGHRS, CDR2 YFSETQ. Here the CDR3 DNA reads TGCGCCAGCAGCTCACTCGCACACGACATCTCTGGGGCCAACGTCCTGACTTTC. Translated: CASSSLAHDISGANVLTF.

This clonotype has just a few counts. The chain combines TRBV6-5 with TRBJ1-1, with no clear D. Germline V gene sequence: CDR1 MNHEY, CDR2 SVGAGI. CDR3 length: 13 residues. V lost 2 bases, J lost 5 bases, and 9 bases lay in between. In DNA form, the CDR3 reads TGTGCCAGCAGTTACCTAATGAGGACTGAAGCTTTCTTT. It is translated as CASSYLMRTEAFF.

This clonotype was counted ten times or more. The chain joins TRBV7-6 to TRBJ2-7, with 9 positions matching TRBD1. This CDR3 is built from 17 residues. Germline V gene lookup returns CDR1 SGHVS and CDR2 FNYEAQ. V lost 3 bases, J lost 2 bases, and 11 bases stayed unmatched. This chain's CDR3 is CASSFDFGDRVPYEQYF. The CDR3 bases are TGTGCCAGCAGCTTCGATTTTGGGGACAGGGTTCCCTACGAGCAGTACTTC.

The V and J genes are TRBV6-5 and TRBJ1-4, with 9 nucleotides matching TRBD1. V dropped 6 bases and J dropped 5; count of bases not matched to a gene: 4. The CDR3 runs 14 residues. Germline V gene lookup returns CDR1 MNHEY and CDR2 SVGAGI. CDR3 DNA sequence: TGTGCCAGCAGACCGACAGGGGGAAATGAAAAACTGTTTTTT. This sequence encodes CASRPTGGNEKLFF.

This clonotype was detected only a few times. J is TRBJ2-2 and V is TRBV7-8; D is uncertain. Germline lookup yields CDR1 SGHVS and CDR2 FQNEAQ. V gave up 6 bases and J gave up 7 bases, with 15 bases separating them. The CDR3 has 14 residues. This CDR3 is CASSGPFDGGELFF. The CDR3 region has the DNA TGTGCCAGCAGTGGGCCCTTTGATGGCGGGGAGCTGTTTTTT.

Turning to this clonotype: A clone one base away is much larger, so this may be a read error. The rearrangement links TRBV7-2 to TRBJ2-1; 7 bases are a match to TRBD2. Looked up from germline, CDR1 is SGHTA and CDR2 is FQGNSA. The length of the CDR3 is 13 residues. The CDR3 here is CAGSLPGRVEQFF. In DNA, the CDR3 is TGTGCCGGCAGCTTGCCGGGGAGGGTTGAGCAGTTCTTC.

This clonotype was seen a few times. The chain combines TRBV9 with TRBJ2-3, with TRBD1 identical over 9 bases. In germline, CDR1 is SGDLS, CDR2 YYNGEE. The CDR3 spans 17 residues. V lost 3 bases and J lost 4; bases outside the gene matches: 12. CDR3 in DNA: TGTGCCAGCAGCGCCTACTACCCCGGGACAGGGCCAGATACGCAGTATTTT. Translated, it gives CASSAYYPGTGPDTQYF.

In this sample, this clonotype turned up a few times. The chain is built from TRBV2 and TRBJ1-1; D is possibly TRBD1 (5 bases). Germline CDR1 is SNHLY and CDR2 is FYNNEI. Between the trimmed V and J ends, which lost 3 bases and 1 base, there was a span of 12 bases. CDR3 length equals 15 residues. For the CDR3, the DNA is TGTGCCAGCAGTGAGGTGGGGCGCGGGAACACTGAAGCTTTCTTT. Amino acids: CASSEVGRGNTEAFF.

V gene TRBV27 combines with J gene TRBJ1-1, with TRBD1 matching over 8 bases. This CDR3 is built from 12 residues. Trimming at V came to 5 bases and at J to 6 bases, leaving 2 bases not matched to a gene. Germline values: CDR1 MNHEY, CDR2 SMNVEV (reference sequence). The CDR3 protein is CASSPGQAEAFF. In DNA, the CDR3 is TGTGCCAGCAGTCCGGGACAGGCTGAAGCTTTCTTT.

This sequence joins TRBV6-5 and TRBJ1-2, with D possibly matching TRBD1 (6 bases). Per germline, CDR1 MNHEY and CDR2 SVGAGI. The CDR3 is 16 residues long. Trimming took 4 bases from V and 4 from J, leaving 19 bases between them. The CDR3 loop is CASSSPPGGRIYGYTF. The CDR3 DNA reads as TGTGCCAGCAGTTCCCCCCCTGGGGGGCGAATCTATGGCTACACCTTC.

Concerning this clonotype: Germline and junction disagree at one end, which may indicate a read error. The chain employs TRBV7-3 and TRBJ1-2; 8 nucleotides align to TRBD1. This CDR3 spans 14 amino acids. The V gene's germline CDR1 is SGHTA and CDR2 FQGTGA. In DNA, the CDR3 is TGTACCAGCAGCCCGGGACAGGAAAACTATGGCTACACCTTC. Translating it yields CTSSPGQENYGYTF. The variable domain in full, with the rest retrieved from reference TRBV7-3 and TRBJ1-2, is GAGVSQTPSNKVTEKGKYVELRCDPISGHTALYWYRQSLGQGPEFLIYFQGTGAADDSGLPNDRFFAVRPEGSVSTLKIQRTERGDSAVYLCTSSPGQENYGYTFGSGTRLTVV.

The CDR3 loop is CASSYGGSGYEQYF. DNA of the CDR3: TGTGCCAGCAGTTATGGGGGGTCGGGCTACGAGCAGTACTTC. The chain combines TRBV6-6 with TRBJ2-7; possibly TRBD2 for D (6 bases). The CDR3 runs 14 residues. Germline V gene data show CDR1 as MNHNY and CDR2 as SVGAGI (reference sequence). V gave up 3 bases and J gave up 3 bases, with 12 bases separating them.

This clonotype was detected a few times. The chain links TRBV7-9 to TRBJ2-7; perhaps TRBD1 as D (6 bases). Trimming took off 2 bases at V and 6 bases at J, with 14 bases between the two ends. The CDR3 length is 14 residues. Germline values: CDR1 SEHNR, CDR2 FQNEAQ (reference sequence). DNA of the CDR3: TGTGCCAGCAGCTTATCCACAGGGTTGGGCGAGCAGTACGTC. Translating gives CASSLSTGLGEQYV.

This clonotype was seen a few times. The CDR3 here is CASSLKNGGFNEQFF. CDR3 coding DNA: TGTGCCAGCAGCTTAAAAAACGGGGGTTTCAATGAGCAGTTCTTC. The genes are TRBV7-9 and TRBJ2-1; D possibly corresponds to TRBD2 (6 bases). CDR3 length: 15 residues. V gave up 2 bases and J gave up 6 bases, with 14 bases separating them. CDR1 and CDR2 from the germline V gene are SEHNR and FQNEAQ (reference sequence).

The V and J genes are TRBV15 and TRBJ2-2; 7 nucleotides line up with TRBD2. V shed 0 bases, J shed 7 bases, and the junction held 5 bases outside the gene matches. The germline gives CDR1 LNHNV, CDR2 YYDKDF (reference sequence). The CDR3 loop spans 15 amino acids. CDR3 loop: CATSRDLGEGGELFF. CDR3 coding DNA: TGTGCCACCAGCAGAGACTTAGGGGAGGGCGGGGAGCTGTTTTTT.

The chain has TRBV12-3 or TRBV12-4 and TRBJ1-2; D is undetermined. This CDR3 comprises 13 residues. Trimming shortened V by 3 bases and J by 7 bases, and 12 bases separated the two germline ends. The CDR3 coding sequence is TGTGCCAGCAGTTTCCTGGGTGTAACTGGCTACACCTTC. Translated, it gives CASSFLGVTGYTF.

There are a few counts of this clonotype. This chain joins TRBV19 and TRBJ1-1, with D unclear. The CDR3 has 13 amino acids. Trimming stripped 10 bases from V and 1 base from J, with 13 bases between. The V gene's germline CDR1 is LNHDA and CDR2 SQIVND (reference sequence). CDR3 sequence reads: CATEPWGNTEAFF. The DNA of the CDR3 is TGTGCCACCGAACCGTGGGGGAACACTGAAGCTTTCTTT.

The chain is built from TRBV6-5 and TRBJ2-5; 11 bases agree with TRBD2. The CDR3 is made up of 16 amino acids. Germline CDR1 is MNHEY and CDR2 is SVGAGI. The junction had 9 bases not matched to a gene; V was cut back by 2 bases and J by 7 bases. The CDR3 DNA reads as TGTGCCAGCAGTTACCTCGCTAGCGGGGGGAAAGTGACCCAGTACTTC. Amino acid sequence: CASSYLASGGKVTQYF.

The genes are TRBV6-5 and TRBJ2-2; D is perhaps TRBD2 (7 bases). Germline V lookup: CDR1 MNHEY, CDR2 SVGAGI. The ends were cut back, 5 bases at V and 4 bases at J, with 17 bases in the middle. The CDR3 has 16 residues. The CDR3 coding sequence is TGTGCCAGCAGTCGGACTAGGGGGGCCTTCACCGGGGAGCTGTTTTTT. Its translation: CASSRTRGAFTGELFF.

This clonotype was seen a handful of times. V gene TRBV15 combines with J gene TRBJ1-5, with TRBD1 matching 8 bases. This CDR3 region has 15 residues. CDR1 is LNHNV and CDR2 is YYDKDF in the germline V gene (reference sequence). The trim removed 4 bases at V and 2 bases at J, leaving 4 bases unmatched. The CDR3 sequence: CATSIKTGGNQPQHF. The CDR3 region has the DNA TGTGCCACCAGCATTAAGACAGGGGGCAATCAGCCCCAGCATTTT.

V gene TRBV7-6 combines with J gene TRBJ2-7; D possibly corresponds to TRBD1 (5 bases). The CDR3 runs to 16 residues. Germline V CDR1 and CDR2: SGHVS, FNYEAQ. Trimming stripped 5 bases from V and 3 bases from J, with 20 bases between. In DNA form, the CDR3 reads TGTGCCAGCAGCCCGGATACAGGCGCCCTGTTCTACGAGCAGTACTTC. This gives the protein CASSPDTGALFYEQYF.

The V and J genes are TRBV5-1 and TRBJ1-1; D is unresolved. CDR3 length equals 12 residues. Germline CDR1 reads SGHRS; CDR2 reads YFSETQ. V lost 5 bases, J lost 7 bases, and 12 bases lay in between. CDR3: CASRARSDEAFF. Written as DNA, the CDR3 is TGCGCCAGCAGGGCCCGGTCGGATGAAGCTTTCTTT.

This chain connects TRBV12-3 or TRBV12-4 to TRBJ2-2, with a possible D match to TRBD2 (5 bases). V lost 3 bases to trimming and J lost 0 bases, with 11 bases between them. The CDR3 has 16 residues. CDR3 sequence reads: CASSLRRHANTGELFF. The CDR3 nucleotides read TGTGCCAGCAGTTTGAGGAGGCACGCGAACACCGGGGAGCTGTTTTTT.

This clonotype turned up a few times. The chain recombines TRBV4-1 with TRBJ1-2; 9 positions match TRBD1. Germline V gene lookup returns CDR1 MGHRA and CDR2 YSYEKL. Germline trimming cut 1 base from V and 4 bases from J; bases unmatched to any gene: 4. CDR3 size: 15 residues. The CDR3 nucleotides read TGCGCCAGCAGCCAAGGACAGGGGGGCCTCTATGGCTACACCTTC. This encodes CASSQGQGGLYGYTF.

This clonotype was observed a few times. The chain uses TRBV18 and TRBJ2-1, with 9 bases aligning to TRBD2. CDR3 size: 15 residues. In germline, CDR1 is KGHSH, CDR2 LQKENI. V lost 2 bases to trimming and J lost 5 bases; unmatched junction nucleotides: 4. The chain's CDR3 is CASSPGAGGHNEQFF. CDR3 nucleotide sequence: TGTGCCAGCTCACCAGGAGCGGGGGGTCACAATGAGCAGTTCTTC.

In its sample, this clonotype was seen a few times. This sequence joins TRBV7-9 and TRBJ1-1, with D perhaps TRBD1 (5 bases). The CDR3 totals 13 residues. Germline V gene lookup returns CDR1 SEHNR and CDR2 FQNEAQ (reference sequence). Trimming stripped 3 bases from V and 11 bases from J, with 16 bases between. The CDR3 protein is CASSLGTRGMAFF. In DNA form, the CDR3 reads TGTGCCAGCAGCTTGGGGACGAGGGGCATGGCTTTCTTT.

With regard to this clonotype: The junction departs from germline at one end; a sequencing error may be responsible. V is TRBV5-3 and J is TRBJ1-5; 7 bases are shared with TRBD1. TRBV5-3 is annotated as an ORF whose role is uncertain. The length of the CDR3 is 15 residues. The CDR3 reads CASSLFPGGGQPQHF. DNA for the CDR3: TGTGCCAGTAGCTTGTTCCCAGGGGGGGGTCAGCCCCAGCATTTT.